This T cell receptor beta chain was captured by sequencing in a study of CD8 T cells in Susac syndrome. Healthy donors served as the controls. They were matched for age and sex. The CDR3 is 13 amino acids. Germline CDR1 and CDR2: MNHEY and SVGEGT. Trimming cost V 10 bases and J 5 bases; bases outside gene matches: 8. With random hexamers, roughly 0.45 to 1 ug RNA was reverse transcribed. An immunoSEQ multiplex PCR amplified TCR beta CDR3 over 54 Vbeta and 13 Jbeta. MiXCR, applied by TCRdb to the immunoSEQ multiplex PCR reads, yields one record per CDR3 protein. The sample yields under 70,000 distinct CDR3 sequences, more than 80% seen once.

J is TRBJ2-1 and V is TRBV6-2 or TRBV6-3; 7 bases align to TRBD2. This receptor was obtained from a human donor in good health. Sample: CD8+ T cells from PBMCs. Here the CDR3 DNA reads TGTGCCACCGACCGGGGGGACGACAATGAGCAGTTCTTC. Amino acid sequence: CATDRGDDNEQFF.